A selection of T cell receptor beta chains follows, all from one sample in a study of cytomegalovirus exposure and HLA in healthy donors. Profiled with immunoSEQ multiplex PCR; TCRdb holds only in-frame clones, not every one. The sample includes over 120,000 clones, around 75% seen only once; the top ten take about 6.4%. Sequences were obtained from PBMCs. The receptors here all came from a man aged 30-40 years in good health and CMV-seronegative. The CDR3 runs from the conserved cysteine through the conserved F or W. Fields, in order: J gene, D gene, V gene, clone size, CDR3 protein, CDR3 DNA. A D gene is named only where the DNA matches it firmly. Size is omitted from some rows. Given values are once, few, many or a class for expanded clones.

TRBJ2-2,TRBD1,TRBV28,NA,CASSSGTGVTGELFF,TGTGCCAGCAGTTCCGGGACAGGTGTCACCGGGGAGCTGTTTTTT
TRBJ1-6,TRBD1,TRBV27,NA,CASSLQGARLESPLHF,TGTGCCAGCAGTCTCCAGGGGGCGCGACTAGAGTCACCCCTCCACTTT
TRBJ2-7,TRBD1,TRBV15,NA,CATSRGGGQTYEQYF,TGTGCCACCAGCAGAGGAGGGGGACAGACCTACGAGCAGTACTTC
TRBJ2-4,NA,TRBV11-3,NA,CASSQQGRDIQYF,TGTGCCAGCAGCCAACAAGGGCGGGACATTCAGTACTTC
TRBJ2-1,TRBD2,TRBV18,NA,CASSPSRAGEYNEQFF,TGTGCCAGCTCACCTTCTCGAGCGGGAGAGTACAATGAGCAGTTCTTC
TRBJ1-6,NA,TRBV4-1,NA,CASSQESYRDNSPLHF,TGCGCCAGCAGCCAAGAATCGTACAGAGATAATTCACCCCTCCACTTT
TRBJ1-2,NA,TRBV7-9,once,CASSLDSNGYTF,TGTGCCAGCAGCTTAGACTCAAATGGCTACACCTTC
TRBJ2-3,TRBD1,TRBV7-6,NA,CASSSGTGGTDTQYF,TGTGCCAGCAGCTCGGGGACAGGGGGAACAGATACGCAGTATTTT
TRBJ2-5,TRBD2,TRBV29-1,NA,CSAGTGTSVSETQYF,TGCAGCGCCGGAACCGGGACTAGCGTCAGTGAGACCCAGTACTTC
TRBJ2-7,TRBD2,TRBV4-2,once,CASSPAGGGMPYEQYF,TGTGCCAGCAGCCCCGCGGGAGGGGGGATGCCCTACGAGCAGTACTTC
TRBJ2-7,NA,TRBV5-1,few,CASSLAWEYEQYF,TGCGCCAGCAGCTTGGCCTGGGAGTACGAGCAGTACTTC
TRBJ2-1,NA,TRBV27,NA,CASSGSLSSYNEQFF,TGTGCCAGTTCGGGGTCTCTGAGCTCCTACAATGAGCAGTTCTTC
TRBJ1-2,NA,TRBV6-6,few,CASSRTSYYGYTF,TGTGCCAGCAGCAGGACATCTTACTATGGCTACACCTTC
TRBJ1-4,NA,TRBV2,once,CASSGQLATNEKLFF,TGTGCCAGCAGTGGACAGCTGGCAACTAATGAAAAACTGTTTTTT
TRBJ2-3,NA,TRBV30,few,CASTRIRDVVGDTQYF,TGTGCCTCCACTCGAATACGGGATGTGGTGGGAGATACGCAGTATTTT
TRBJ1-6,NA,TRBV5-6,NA,CASSLPGERGYNSPLHF,TGTGCCAGCAGCTTGCCAGGGGAGCGGGGCTATAATTCACCCCTCCACTTT
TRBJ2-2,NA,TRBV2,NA,CASREEGQRLTGELFF,TGTGCCAGCCGAGAGGAGGGACAGAGACTCACCGGGGAGCTGTTTTTT
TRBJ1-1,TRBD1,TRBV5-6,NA,CASSPQGGLNTEAFF,TGTGCCAGCAGCCCTCAGGGGGGTCTGAACACTGAAGCTTTCTTT
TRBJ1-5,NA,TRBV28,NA,CASSLRAQPQHF,TGTGCCAGCAGTTTAAGAGCCCAGCCCCAGCATTTT
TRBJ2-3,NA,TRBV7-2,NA,CASSSPRGDPGDTQYF,TGTGCCAGCAGCTCCCCCCGGGGAGACCCAGGAGATACGCAGTATTTT
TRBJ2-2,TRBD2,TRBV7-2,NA,CASTTSGGGTGELFF,TGTGCCAGCACCACCTCGGGGGGGGGCACCGGGGAGCTGTTTTTT
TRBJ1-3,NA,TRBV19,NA,CASSRDSGNTIYF,TGTGCCAGTTCCCGCGACTCTGGAAACACCATATATTTT
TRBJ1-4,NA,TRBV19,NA,CASSKGQVNEKLFF,TGTGCCAGTAGTAAGGGGCAAGTTAATGAAAAACTGTTTTTT
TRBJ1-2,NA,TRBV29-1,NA,CMARADNYGYTF,TGCATGGCCAGGGCCGATAACTATGGCTACACCTTC
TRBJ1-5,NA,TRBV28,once,CASTSLNQPQHF,TGTGCCAGCACGAGTCTTAATCAGCCCCAGCATTTT
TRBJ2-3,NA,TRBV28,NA,CASSPRHPVDTQYF,TGTGCCAGCAGTCCCCGACACCCGGTGGATACGCAGTATTTT
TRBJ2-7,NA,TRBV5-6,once,CASSQGAGYEQYF,TGTGCCAGCAGTCAAGGGGCCGGGTACGAGCAGTACTTC
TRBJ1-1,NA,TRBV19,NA,CASTSMGGFFRNTEAFF,TGTGCCAGTACCTCAATGGGGGGTTTTTTTAGGAACACTGAAGCTTTCTTT
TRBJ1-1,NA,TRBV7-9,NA,CASSALQGSGGPEAFF,TGTGCCAGCAGCGCACTTCAGGGTAGCGGTGGACCTGAAGCTTTCTTT
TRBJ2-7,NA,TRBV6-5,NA,CASRSLKREQYF,TGTGCCAGCCGGTCTTTGAAGCGCGAGCAGTACTTC
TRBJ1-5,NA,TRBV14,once,CASSLRDQPQHF,TGTGCCAGCAGCCTCCGTGATCAGCCCCAGCATTTT
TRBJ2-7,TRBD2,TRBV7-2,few,CASSLGGGFSYEQYF,TGTGCCAGCAGCTTGGGCGGGGGGTTCTCCTACGAGCAGTACTTC
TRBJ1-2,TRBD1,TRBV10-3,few,CAISDPGQGGVNGYTF,TGTGCCATCAGTGACCCCGGACAGGGAGGTGTGAACGGCTACACCTTC
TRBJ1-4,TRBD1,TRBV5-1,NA,CASSPNRGGNEKLFF,TGCGCCAGCAGCCCTAACAGGGGTGGAAATGAAAAACTGTTTTTT
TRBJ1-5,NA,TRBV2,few,CASRDSGQPQHF,TGTGCCAGCAGGGACTCAGGACAGCCCCAGCATTTT
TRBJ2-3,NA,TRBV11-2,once,CASSLVLATDTQYF,TGTGCCAGCAGCTTAGTATTAGCCACAGATACGCAGTATTTT
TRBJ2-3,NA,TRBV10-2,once,CASSSGFTDTQYF,TGCGCCAGCAGTAGCGGTTTCACAGATACGCAGTATTTT
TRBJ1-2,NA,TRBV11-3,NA,CASSPGRTSMEGYTF,TGTGCCAGCAGCCCGGGCCGGACTTCTATGGAGGGCTACACCTTC
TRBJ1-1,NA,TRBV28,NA,CASTLGGWARNTEAFF,TGTGCCAGCACCTTGGGGGGTTGGGCAAGAAACACTGAAGCTTTCTTT
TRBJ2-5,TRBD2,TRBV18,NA,CASSPGLAGMEETQYF,TGTGCCAGCTCACCCGGACTAGCGGGAATGGAGGAGACCCAGTACTTC
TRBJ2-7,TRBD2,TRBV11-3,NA,CASSPSGKSYEQYF,TGTGCCAGCAGCCCTAGCGGGAAATCCTACGAGCAGTACTTC
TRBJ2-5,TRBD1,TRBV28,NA,CASRSDRVWETQYF,TGTGCCAGCAGGAGTGACAGGGTTTGGGAGACCCAGTACTTC
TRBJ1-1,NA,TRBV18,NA,CASPALGGNTEAFF,TGTGCCAGCCCGGCGTTAGGCGGGAACACTGAAGCTTTCTTT
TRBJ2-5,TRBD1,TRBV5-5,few,CASSSGDRGETQYF,TGTGCCAGCAGCTCCGGGGACAGGGGGGAGACCCAGTACTTC
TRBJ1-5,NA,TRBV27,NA,CASSMRSGNQPQHF,TGTGCCAGCAGTATGAGGTCAGGCAATCAGCCCCAGCATTTT
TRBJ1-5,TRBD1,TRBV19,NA,CASSLFGQAAGPQHF,TGTGCCAGTAGTCTTTTCGGACAGGCCGCTGGGCCCCAGCATTTT
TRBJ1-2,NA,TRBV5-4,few,CASSLDRASYGYTF,TGTGCCAGCAGCTTGGACAGGGCTTCCTATGGCTACACCTTC
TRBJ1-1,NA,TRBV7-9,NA,CASSARNTEAFF,TGTGCCAGCAGCGCCAGAAACACTGAAGCTTTCTTT
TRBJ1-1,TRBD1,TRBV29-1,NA,CSVGQGTAEAFF,TGCAGCGTCGGACAGGGTACCGCTGAGGCTTTCTTT
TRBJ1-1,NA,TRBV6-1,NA,CASSEVGVGEAFF,TGTGCCAGCAGTGAAGTAGGGGTTGGTGAAGCTTTCTTT
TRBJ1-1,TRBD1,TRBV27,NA,CASSLEGAYTEAFF,TGTGCCAGCAGTTTAGAGGGGGCATACACTGAAGCTTTCTTT
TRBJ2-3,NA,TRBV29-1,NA,CSVVRATSTDTQYF,TGCAGCGTTGTCAGGGCAACTAGCACAGATACGCAGTATTTT
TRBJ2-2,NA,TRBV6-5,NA,CASRVSQATGELFF,TGTGCCAGCAGAGTTAGTCAGGCCACCGGGGAGCTGTTTTTT
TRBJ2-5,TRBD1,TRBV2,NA,CASSPTGVQETQYF,TGTGCCAGCAGTCCTACAGGGGTTCAAGAGACCCAGTACTTC
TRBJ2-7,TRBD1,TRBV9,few,CASSAGTGTYEQYF,TGTGCCAGCAGCGCCGGGACAGGCACCTACGAGCAGTACTTC